The clone carrying this T cell receptor beta chain was counted once. Its antigen remains unknown. Different DNA sequences within this sample yield the same CDR3. Positively selected for CCR7, the CD45RO-negative cells used as naive CD8 cells excluded terminally differentiated effector memory CD45RA+ cells. The CDR3 runs 16 residues. With 0 bases removed from V and 2 bases from J, the gap between germline ends came to 14 bases. CDR1 and CDR2 (germline): MNHEY, SVGAGI. The data belong to a study of shared clonotypes between healthy human individuals. Study at large: Aged between 18 and 49, the donors were a couple of women and three men. Study-wide findings and caveats: Among a handful of donors, approximately 5% of naive CD4 clonotypes were found in common.

Over several immunoSEQ plates, each subset's genomic DNA was distributed in even portions. Using immunoSEQ multiplex PCR, the repertoire was profiled, and TCRdb retains in-frame clones only, with some absent. The table lists some 2,000,000 clones, just under 95% of them singletons, with about 1.1% in the top ten. Sequencing used naive CD8+ T cells sorted from blood. The genes are TRBV6-5 and TRBJ2-7; D possibly uses TRBD1 or TRBD2 (6 bases each). The receptor's source is a man aged 18 to 30 in good health. The CDR3 sequence is CASSYSTGAKTYEQYF. The CDR3 nucleotides are TGTGCCAGCAGTTACTCGACGGGGGCGAAGACCTACGAGCAGTACTTC.